In its sample, the clone carrying this TCR beta chain was seen a few times. The antigen is not known. The sample is drawn from a study of response to subunit inactivated influenza vaccine. Study-wide results and caveats: Each seasonal flu vaccination may recruit only limited new T cells, authors suggested.

MiXCR, applied by TCRdb to the RT-PCR reads, yields one record per CDR3 protein. Of around 580,000 distinct CDR3 sequences listed, 14% are singletons. This TCR came from a man in his forties or fifties who received an inactivated influenza vaccine. Sequencing was performed on PBMCs from blood, taken roughly 12 days after vaccination.

The CDR3 loop reads CASENPFYGSSTDTQYF. The CDR3 region has the DNA TGTGCCAGCGAAAACCCATTTTACGGATCTAGCACAGATACGCAGTATTTT. This chain joins TRBV28 and TRBJ2-3; D is unclear. Trimming took off 8 bases at V and 0 bases at J, with 21 bases between the two ends. The germline CDR1 and CDR2 sequences are MDHEN and SYDVKM. The CDR3 loop spans 17 amino acids.